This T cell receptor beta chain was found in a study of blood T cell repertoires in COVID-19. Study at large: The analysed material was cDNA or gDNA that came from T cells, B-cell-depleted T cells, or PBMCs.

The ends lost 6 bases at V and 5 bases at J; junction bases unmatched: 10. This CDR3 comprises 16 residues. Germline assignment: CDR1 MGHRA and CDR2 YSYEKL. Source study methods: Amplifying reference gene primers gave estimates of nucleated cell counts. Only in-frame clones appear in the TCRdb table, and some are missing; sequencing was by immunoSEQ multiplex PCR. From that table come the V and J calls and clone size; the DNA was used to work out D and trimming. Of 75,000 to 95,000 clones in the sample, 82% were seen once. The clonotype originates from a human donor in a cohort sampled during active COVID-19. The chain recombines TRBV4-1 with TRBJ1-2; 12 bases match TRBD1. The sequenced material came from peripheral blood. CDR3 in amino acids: CASRPAGTGGRYGYTF. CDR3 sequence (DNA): TGCGCCAGCAGACCGGCCGGGACAGGGGGCCGGTATGGCTACACCTTC.